The T cell receptor beta chain described here comes from a study of shared clonotypes between healthy human individuals. Repertoires were generated with immunoSEQ multiplex PCR, while TCRdb's copy carries only in-frame clones and drops some. The sample has about 680,000 clones, around 74% seen once. In the case of this clone: Antigen unknown.

General study findings and limits: Generally, naive subsets (rather than memory subsets) showed larger estimated richness. In several donors, approximately 5% of naive CD4 clonotypes appeared in common. Clonotypes not shared had lower generation probabilities than those common to all four donors.

Donors, healthy HIV-negative adults, lacked recent acute infections or vaccinations. This CDR3 is built from 12 residues. The V end lost 6 bases, the J end lost 5 bases, and 9 bases lay between the germline ends. CDR1 is MDHEN, CDR2 SYDVKM, per germline. The V call is TRBV28, the J call TRBJ2-3; D is unresolved. This receptor was identified in a woman aged 25 to 39 in good health. Sequencing was carried out using memory CD4+ T cells sorted from blood. This sample's subset: CD45RA-negative fraction. The CDR3 is CASRNLEDTQYF. In DNA, the CDR3 is TGTGCCAGCAGAAACCTCGAAGATACGCAGTATTTT.